Sequencing of this TCR beta chain was carried out in a study of T cell responses to AZD1222 COVID-19 vaccine. The table came from immunoSEQ multiplex PCR; TCRdb's copy has only in-frame clones and leaves some out. Of about 110,000 clones in the sample, roughly 90% were seen once. Trimming left V 2 bases short and J 1 base short, with 5 bases between. The CDR3 contains 13 residues. Germline assignment: CDR1 SNHLY and CDR2 FYNNEI. This chain uses TRBV2 with TRBJ1-1, with D tentatively TRBD1 (5 bases). This sequence was found in an adult in good health. Sequencing was performed on peripheral blood, taken on day 0 of AZD1222 vaccination. DNA of the CDR3: TGTGCCAGCAGTGAACAGGGGAACACTGAAGCTTTCTTT. Its protein product is CASSEQGNTEAFF.